These T cell receptor beta chains were read from a single sample in a study of T cell repertoires in aging, cancer and after chemotherapy. From the multiplex PCR reads, TCRdb called clonotypes with MiXCR, one entry per CDR3 protein. The sample yields 12,000 or so distinct CDR3 sequences, 31% seen once. Source material: blood. These receptors were obtained from a human donor in good health. The donor label of this sample is uncertain. CDR3s include the opening cysteine and the closing phenylalanine or tryptophan. The D gene is left open where the match is weak. Rows may omit the clone size; those that give it use once, few, many or a size class.

abundance: NA; d_gene: TRBD2; j_gene: TRBJ2-1; v_gene: TRBV5-4; CDR3nt: TGTGCCAGCAGCCGACCGATCGGGGGGTCCTACAATGAGCAGTTCTTC; CDR3aa: CASSRPIGGSYNEQFF
abundance: NA; d_gene: NA; j_gene: TRBJ1-2; v_gene: TRBV12-3/TRBV12-4; CDR3nt: TGTGCCAGCAGCGCCTTAGTGGATGGCTACACCTTC; CDR3aa: CASSALVDGYTF
abundance: medium-sized; d_gene: NA; j_gene: TRBJ1-5; v_gene: TRBV15; CDR3nt: TGTGCCACCAGCAGAGATAAAGGGCTTAATCAGCCCCAGCATTTT; CDR3aa: CATSRDKGLNQPQHF
abundance: few; d_gene: NA; j_gene: TRBJ2-7; v_gene: TRBV6-6; CDR3nt: TGTGCCAGCAGTGACAGGCCCTCTGAGCAGTACTTC; CDR3aa: CASSDRPSEQYF
abundance: once; d_gene: TRBD2; j_gene: TRBJ2-4; v_gene: TRBV11-1; CDR3nt: TGTGCCAGCAGCCCCTTCGTCCTAGCGGGGGTAGCCAAAAACATTCAGTACTTC; CDR3aa: CASSPFVLAGVAKNIQYF
abundance: few; d_gene: NA; j_gene: TRBJ1-1; v_gene: TRBV5-5; CDR3nt: TGTGCCAGCAGCTACCGGGACGGTTACACTGAAGCTTTCTTT; CDR3aa: CASSYRDGYTEAFF
abundance: few; d_gene: NA; j_gene: TRBJ1-3; v_gene: TRBV6-1; CDR3nt: TGTGCCAGCAGCCCTCCAGGGGCTGGAAACACCATATATTTT; CDR3aa: CASSPPGAGNTIYF
abundance: medium-sized; d_gene: NA; j_gene: TRBJ2-1; v_gene: TRBV6-5; CDR3nt: TGTGCCAGCAGCCAGGGGGGTCGGCAGTTCTTC; CDR3aa: CASSQGGRQFF
abundance: few; d_gene: NA; j_gene: TRBJ2-1; v_gene: TRBV10-3; CDR3nt: TGTGCCATCGCGGCGGGGGCCGGATATGAGCAGTTCTTC; CDR3aa: CAIAAGAGYEQFF
abundance: few; d_gene: TRBD1; j_gene: TRBJ2-7; v_gene: TRBV6-5; CDR3nt: TGTGCCAGCAGTTACTCGGGGGACAGCTCCTACGAGCAGTACTTC; CDR3aa: CASSYSGDSSYEQYF
abundance: medium-sized; d_gene: NA; j_gene: TRBJ1-1; v_gene: TRBV15; CDR3nt: TGTGCCACCAGCAGAGATAAGGGGATGAACACTGAAGCTTTCTTT; CDR3aa: CATSRDKGMNTEAFF
abundance: NA; d_gene: TRBD2; j_gene: TRBJ2-1; v_gene: TRBV20-1; CDR3nt: TGCAGTGCTTCTAGCGGGGGAGTATACAATGAGCAGTTCTTC; CDR3aa: CSASSGGVYNEQFF
abundance: few; d_gene: TRBD1; j_gene: TRBJ2-1; v_gene: TRBV7-6; CDR3nt: TGTGCCAGCAGCTTGGGACAGGGGGTGAATGAGCAGTTCTTC; CDR3aa: CASSLGQGVNEQFF
abundance: NA; d_gene: NA; j_gene: TRBJ1-2; v_gene: TRBV6-5; CDR3nt: TGTGCCAGCAGTCACCTAAAGGGGGGACTTAACTATGGCTACACCTTC; CDR3aa: CASSHLKGGLNYGYTF
abundance: NA; d_gene: TRBD1; j_gene: TRBJ1-3; v_gene: TRBV5-1; CDR3nt: TGCGCCAGCAGCCTAACCGGGACAGGCCACTCTGGAAACACCATATATTTT; CDR3aa: CASSLTGTGHSGNTIYF
abundance: NA; d_gene: NA; j_gene: TRBJ1-2; v_gene: TRBV19; CDR3nt: TGTGCCAGTACCCCAGGACAGACCTATGGCTACACCTTC; CDR3aa: CASTPGQTYGYTF
abundance: few; d_gene: NA; j_gene: TRBJ1-1; v_gene: TRBV18; CDR3nt: TGTGCCAGCTCACCACAGGACGGGAGAGGAGCTTTCTTT; CDR3aa: CASSPQDGRGAFF
abundance: medium-sized; d_gene: NA; j_gene: TRBJ1-5; v_gene: TRBV29-1; CDR3nt: TGCAGCGTAGTTACAGGCTTCAATCAGCCCCAGCATTTT; CDR3aa: CSVVTGFNQPQHF
abundance: few; d_gene: NA; j_gene: TRBJ2-5; v_gene: TRBV27; CDR3nt: TGTGCCAGCAGCCGTTCAAGGGGGCAAGAGACCCAGTACTTC; CDR3aa: CASSRSRGQETQYF
abundance: few; d_gene: NA; j_gene: TRBJ1-1; v_gene: TRBV18; CDR3nt: TGTGCCAGCTCACCCGGGACGGACAACATGAACACTGAAGCTTTCTTT; CDR3aa: CASSPGTDNMNTEAFF
abundance: medium-sized; d_gene: NA; j_gene: TRBJ2-7; v_gene: TRBV27; CDR3nt: TGTGCCAGCAGCCCCTCTAGTGCCTCCTACGAGCAGTACTTC; CDR3aa: CASSPSSASYEQYF
abundance: medium-sized; d_gene: NA; j_gene: TRBJ2-1; v_gene: TRBV6-5; CDR3nt: TGTGCCAGCAGTTACTCGAGTCGTAATGAGCAGTTCTTC; CDR3aa: CASSYSSRNEQFF
abundance: NA; d_gene: TRBD1; j_gene: TRBJ1-1; v_gene: TRBV24-1; CDR3nt: TGTGCCAACAGCGGCCGGACAGGGGGCCGTGACACTGAAGCTTTCTTT; CDR3aa: CANSGRTGGRDTEAFF
abundance: NA; d_gene: TRBD2; j_gene: TRBJ2-1; v_gene: TRBV6-4; CDR3nt: TGTGCCAGCAGTGACTCGACTAGCGGGGGGGTTCAGTTCTTC; CDR3aa: CASSDSTSGGVQFF
abundance: NA; d_gene: TRBD1; j_gene: TRBJ2-6; v_gene: TRBV18; CDR3nt: TGTGCCAGCTCACGCAGGACAGGGTCTGGGGCCAACGTCCTGACTTTC; CDR3aa: CASSRRTGSGANVLTF
abundance: few; d_gene: TRBD1; j_gene: TRBJ1-6; v_gene: TRBV27; CDR3nt: TGTGCCAGCAGCCTTGACAGGGGGGACTATAATTCACCCCTCCACTTT; CDR3aa: CASSLDRGDYNSPLHF
abundance: few; d_gene: NA; j_gene: TRBJ1-2; v_gene: TRBV6-5; CDR3nt: TGTGCCAGCAGTTACTCGATCGGCGCGGGGACCCCGGGGGGCTACACCTTC; CDR3aa: CASSYSIGAGTPGGYTF
abundance: few; d_gene: TRBD1; j_gene: TRBJ1-2; v_gene: TRBV19; CDR3nt: TGTGCCAGTAAGGGGGACAGGGTTGGCTACACCTTC; CDR3aa: CASKGDRVGYTF
abundance: NA; d_gene: NA; j_gene: TRBJ1-4; v_gene: TRBV19; CDR3nt: TGTGCCAGTACCATGGGGGGGGCCCCCTGGGAAAAACTGTTTTTT; CDR3aa: CASTMGGAPWEKLFF
abundance: NA; d_gene: NA; j_gene: TRBJ1-5; v_gene: TRBV11-2; CDR3nt: TGTGCCAGCAGCTTAGATCCCTTACAGCCCCAGCATTTT; CDR3aa: CASSLDPLQPQHF
abundance: medium-sized; d_gene: NA; j_gene: TRBJ2-2; v_gene: TRBV29-1; CDR3nt: TGCAGCGCCAAGACTAGTACCGGGGAGCTGTTTTTT; CDR3aa: CSAKTSTGELFF
abundance: NA; d_gene: TRBD2; j_gene: TRBJ2-5; v_gene: TRBV7-2; CDR3nt: TGTGCCAGCAGCTTAGCGCTAGCGGCGGAGACCCAGTACTTC; CDR3aa: CASSLALAAETQYF
abundance: few; d_gene: TRBD2; j_gene: TRBJ2-1; v_gene: TRBV6-6; CDR3nt: TGTGCCAGCAGTGGGAACAAGGGAGTAGCGGGGATACTCTACAATGAGCAGTTCTTC; CDR3aa: CASSGNKGVAGILYNEQFF
abundance: NA; d_gene: TRBD2; j_gene: TRBJ2-1; v_gene: TRBV12-3/TRBV12-4; CDR3nt: TGTGCCAGCAGTCTAGCGGGGGGACTATACAATGAGCAGTTCTTC; CDR3aa: CASSLAGGLYNEQFF
abundance: NA; d_gene: NA; j_gene: TRBJ2-1; v_gene: TRBV5-4; CDR3nt: TGTGCCAGCAGCTTGCCGCATGGGTCGGGGAACTCCTACAATGAGCAGTTCTTC; CDR3aa: CASSLPHGSGNSYNEQFF
abundance: NA; d_gene: NA; j_gene: TRBJ1-1; v_gene: TRBV19; CDR3nt: TGTGCCAGTAGTTTCCGGGACATGAACACTGAAGCTTTCTTT; CDR3aa: CASSFRDMNTEAFF
abundance: NA; d_gene: NA; j_gene: TRBJ1-1; v_gene: TRBV5-1; CDR3nt: TGCGCCAGCAGCTTGTCGGGAGGAACTGAAGCTTTCTTT; CDR3aa: CASSLSGGTEAFF
abundance: NA; d_gene: NA; j_gene: TRBJ2-1; v_gene: TRBV6-1; CDR3nt: TGTGCCAGCAGGAGAAGCAGTTACAATGAGCAGTTCTTC; CDR3aa: CASRRSSYNEQFF
abundance: few; d_gene: NA; j_gene: TRBJ1-1; v_gene: TRBV5-4; CDR3nt: TGTGCCAGCAGCTTGGGGGGGAACACTGAAGCTTTCTTT; CDR3aa: CASSLGGNTEAFF
abundance: NA; d_gene: TRBD2; j_gene: TRBJ2-3; v_gene: TRBV19; CDR3nt: TGTGCCAGTAGTATAACTCGGGGGGGCCGCACAGATACGCAGTATTTT; CDR3aa: CASSITRGGRTDTQYF
abundance: NA; d_gene: NA; j_gene: TRBJ2-7; v_gene: TRBV5-1; CDR3nt: TGCGCCAGCAGCTCGAGGGTCGGGGACCAACGCGAGCAGTACTTC; CDR3aa: CASSSRVGDQREQYF
abundance: NA; d_gene: NA; j_gene: TRBJ1-6; v_gene: TRBV7-6; CDR3nt: TGTGCCAGCAGGCAAAACGGGCGGGGTATGGATTCACCCCTCCACTTT; CDR3aa: CASRQNGRGMDSPLHF
abundance: NA; d_gene: NA; j_gene: TRBJ2-4; v_gene: TRBV7-6; CDR3nt: TGTGCCAGCAGCCCCACTCGGGAAGGGTCGGCCAAAAACATTCAGTACTTC; CDR3aa: CASSPTREGSAKNIQYF
abundance: NA; d_gene: TRBD1; j_gene: TRBJ1-1; v_gene: TRBV6-1; CDR3nt: TGTGCCAGCAGTACAGGGGGGATTGAAGCTTTCTTT; CDR3aa: CASSTGGIEAFF
abundance: NA; d_gene: TRBD1; j_gene: TRBJ1-6; v_gene: TRBV19; CDR3nt: TGTGCCAGTAGTCTTGCCAGGGGGCTTGATTCACCCCTCCACTTT; CDR3aa: CASSLARGLDSPLHF
abundance: few; d_gene: NA; j_gene: TRBJ1-3; v_gene: TRBV6-1; CDR3nt: TGTGCCAGCGGGCGCGGAAACACCATATATTTT; CDR3aa: CASGRGNTIYF
abundance: NA; d_gene: NA; j_gene: TRBJ1-2; v_gene: TRBV12-3/TRBV12-4; CDR3nt: TGTGCCAGCGATCTCCTGGGGGGGGCGGGCGGCTACACCTTC; CDR3aa: CASDLLGGAGGYTF
abundance: few; d_gene: NA; j_gene: TRBJ2-5; v_gene: TRBV15; CDR3nt: TGTGCCACCAGCAGAGAGCTCTCAGGTCCAGAGACCCAGTACTTC; CDR3aa: CATSRELSGPETQYF
abundance: few; d_gene: NA; j_gene: TRBJ2-3; v_gene: TRBV7-6; CDR3nt: TGTGCCAGCAGCTTAGGCAGGGAGGTAGATACGCAGTATTTT; CDR3aa: CASSLGREVDTQYF
abundance: few; d_gene: NA; j_gene: TRBJ1-2; v_gene: TRBV6-5; CDR3nt: TGTGCCAGCAGTAAAAACAGGGAGGAGGACTATGGCTACACCTTC; CDR3aa: CASSKNREEDYGYTF
abundance: medium-sized; d_gene: TRBD1; j_gene: TRBJ1-1; v_gene: TRBV19; CDR3nt: TGTGCCAGTAGTAAACAGGGGAGTGAAGCTTTCTTT; CDR3aa: CASSKQGSEAFF
abundance: medium-sized; d_gene: TRBD1; j_gene: TRBJ1-4; v_gene: TRBV19; CDR3nt: TGTGCCAGTAGCCCGGACAGGGATGAAAAACTGTTTTTT; CDR3aa: CASSPDRDEKLFF
abundance: NA; d_gene: NA; j_gene: TRBJ2-6; v_gene: TRBV20-1; CDR3nt: TGCAGTGCTATGCAGGGGACTGGGGCCAACGTCCTGACTTTC; CDR3aa: CSAMQGTGANVLTF
abundance: NA; d_gene: NA; j_gene: TRBJ1-5; v_gene: TRBV6-2/TRBV6-3; CDR3nt: TGTGCCAGCGGGTGGGGTAGCAATCAGCCCCAGCATTTT; CDR3aa: CASGWGSNQPQHF
abundance: NA; d_gene: NA; j_gene: TRBJ2-5; v_gene: TRBV6-5; CDR3nt: TGTGCCAGCAGTTACTCGAGTGGGGGGCCAGAGACCCAGTACTTC; CDR3aa: CASSYSSGGPETQYF
abundance: NA; d_gene: TRBD1; j_gene: TRBJ1-6; v_gene: TRBV27; CDR3nt: TGTGCCAGCACCGCAGGACAGGGGAATTCACCCCTCCACTTT; CDR3aa: CASTAGQGNSPLHF
abundance: medium-sized; d_gene: NA; j_gene: TRBJ1-5; v_gene: TRBV29-1; CDR3nt: TGCAGCGCCCAGAACACAGTTAATCAGCCCCAGCATTTT; CDR3aa: CSAQNTVNQPQHF